These 2 T cell receptor beta chains were sequenced from one sample in a study of response to subunit inactivated influenza vaccine. TCRdb recomputed calls from the RT-PCR reads with MiXCR, one row per CDR3 protein. The data show about half a million distinct CDR3 sequences, approximately 11% seen once. The input for sequencing was PBMCs from blood, taken 35 to 45 days after vaccination. The receptors derive from a man in his fifties who received an inactivated influenza vaccine.

This sequence joins TRBV7-9 and TRBJ2-7; perhaps D is TRBD1 or TRBD2 (7 bases each). Germline CDR1 is SEHNR and CDR2 is FQNEAQ (reference sequence). V shed 2 bases and J shed 7 bases, with 21 bases lying between them. The CDR3 loop spans 16 amino acids. This CDR3 is CASSLWAAGAGGEQYF. Here the CDR3 DNA reads TGTGCCAGCAGCTTATGGGCCGCGGGAGCAGGGGGGGAGCAGTACTTC.

Only one count was recorded for this clonotype. The chain carries TRBV5-4 and TRBJ2-7; tentatively, D is TRBD2 (5 bases). Germline V gene lookup returns CDR1 SGHNT and CDR2 YYREEE (reference sequence). Trimming took 3 bases from V and 3 from J, leaving 13 bases between them. This CDR3 comprises 14 residues. The CDR3 DNA follows: TGTGCCAGCAGCTCCCGCGACGGGGACTACGAGCAGTACTTC. This encodes CASSSRDGDYEQYF.